This T cell receptor beta chain was captured by sequencing in a study of T cell responses to AZD1222 COVID-19 vaccine. Study as a whole: It was second doses at about 4 or about 12 weeks that were pooled.

Points from the study as a whole: Sampling that yielded the repertoires occurred only after the peak T cell response. Regions left unmutated in variants are reportedly the target of nearly half of spike-specific TCRs. Females made up more of the donors, who were largely white British, and clonal diversity may have come out too low.

TCRdb keeps only in-frame clones here, not all; method: immunoSEQ multiplex PCR. The sample lists some 170,000 clones, 85% to 90% occurring once. Germline V lookup: CDR1 SGHDN, CDR2 FVKESK. CDR3 size: 14 residues. V dropped 6 bases and J dropped 8; count of bases not matched to a gene: 8. Concerning this clone: Its matching antigen is unknown.

V is TRBV14 and J is TRBJ1-4, with 8 bases matching TRBD1. The sequence derives from an adult in good health. Sequencing used peripheral blood, obtained on day 0 of AZD1222 vaccination. The CDR3 DNA reads TGTGCCAGCAGTACTCAGGGGGCAGGGGAAAAACTGTTTTTT. Its translation is CASSTQGAGEKLFF.